This T cell receptor beta chain was identified during a study of blood T cell repertoires in COVID-19 (dated by TCRdb to 2020 to 2021). Concerning the study at large: Samples from collaborators originated in the United States, Italy and Spain and spanned both the acute and convalescent phases of COVID-19. Where HLA class I and class II types were available, the types were taken from metadata supplied by the sample provider, not from assay-based typing. Samples came from the ongoing ImmuneRACE study (first 160 participants) plus 1,254 subjects from 6 global collaborators. The repertoires were released in a freely available public database intended as a resource for research on the immune response to SARS-CoV-2. A de-identified subject ID, COVID-19 status, age in years and sex were almost always included in the sample metadata. The prospective study material was composed of cDNA or gDNA derived from T cells, B-cell-depleted T cells, or PBMCs. Subjects who had been exposed to COVID-19, were actively infected with it, or had recovered from it provided the deeply sampled blood TCRbeta repertoires that made up the dataset. Broader findings and caveats from the paper: The quantity of clinical and demographic metadata differed by source and by participant and was supplied without curation.

The collaborating institutions used their own protocols to collect whole blood in K2EDTA tubes. For TCRbeta analysis, collaborator samples were shipped as frozen whole blood, as isolated PBMCs, or as DNA extracted from either sample type. This clone has just a few counts. There is no known antigen for this receptor. No base-level quality is on record; no much larger clone is a single base apart. From a lookup of the germline V gene, CDR1 and CDR2 are MDHEN and SYDVKM. Including cysteine and phenylalanine, the CDR3 has 13 amino acids. Just CDR3 DNA is preserved here, 39 bases in frame from base 1. The junction shows trimming of 6 bases on V and 6 bases on J, and the gene matches do not reach 7 bases of it. TCRbeta CDR3 regions were amplified from genomic DNA by means of the immunoSEQ Assay, a bias-controlled multiplex PCR. Turning to the authors' computational methods: Within the assay, amplification of reference gene primers was used to estimate how many nucleated cells each sample contained. To quantify the absolute abundance of each unique TCRbeta CDR3 rearrangement, sequence reads were collapsed and filtered. For each sample, productive Simpson clonality was calculated as the square root of Simpson's diversity index across productive rearrangements. TCRdb obtained this table from immuneACCESS and retained in-frame rearrangements with V and J assigned. These tables miss some clones; where compared with another copy, unresolved V genes account for less than half of the shortfall, and the remainder is unexplained. For V, J and clone size, that table is used; D and trimming come from the DNA. The sample data list about 170,000 clones, and around 83% of these were observed just once. The leading ten clones occupy 7% to 7.5% of the sample.

The material sequenced was peripheral blood. The sequence was collected from a woman of 80 years or more in a cohort sampled during active or convalescent COVID-19. The sequence is built from TRBV28 and TRBJ1-2; 7 bases in the junction line up with TRBD1. The CDR3 amino acid sequence is: CASRPTGLHGYTF. The sequenced DNA: TGTGCCAGCAGGCCGACAGGGTTACATGGCTACACCTTC.